The 25 T cell receptor beta chains below all came from one sample that was sequenced in a study of cytomegalovirus exposure and HLA in healthy donors. PCR was performed using 60 Vbeta and 13 Jbeta primers. Method: immunoSEQ multiplex PCR; TCRdb's copy keeps in-frame clones and lacks some. The sample has about 100,000 clones, 70% to 85% seen once. The sample taken for sequencing was PBMCs. These receptors originate from a woman aged 40 to 50 in good health and CMV-seronegative.

The chain joins TRBV28 to TRBJ1-2; D is ambiguous. V gave up 9 bases and J gave up 4 bases, with 15 bases separating them. CDR3 length: 13 residues. Germline CDR1 and CDR2: MDHEN and SYDVKM. The CDR3 DNA sequence: TGTGCCAGTTCTGGAGTGACTCGCTATGGCTACACCTTC. Translated: CASSGVTRYGYTF.

The chain recombines TRBV29-1 with TRBJ2-1, with 11 nucleotides matching TRBD2. Germline CDR1 is SQVTM and CDR2 is ANQGSEA. This CDR3 has 14 residues. V shed 6 bases, J shed 8 bases, and the junction held 9 bases outside the gene matches. CDR3 sequence reads: CSVDTSGGRDEQFF. DNA for the CDR3: TGCAGCGTGGATACTAGCGGGGGTCGCGATGAGCAGTTCTTC.

CDR3 protein: CASSPRETSGPTYEQYF. In nucleotides, the CDR3 is TGTGCCAGCAGCCCCCGGGAAACTAGCGGGCCTACTTACGAGCAGTACTTC. The V gene is TRBV4-2, the J gene TRBJ2-7; 9 nucleotides agree with TRBD2. The CDR3 is 17 residues long. Germline loops: CDR1 LGHNA, CDR2 YNFKEQ. The trim removed 4 bases at V and 4 bases at J, leaving 14 bases unmatched.

This clone was counted only a few times. The chain joins TRBV28 to TRBJ2-1; 7 positions agree with TRBD1. Germline V CDR1 and CDR2: MDHEN, SYDVKM. The CDR3 runs to 15 residues. Trimming took 3 bases from V and 6 from J; bases not matched to a gene: 8. The CDR3 loop is CASSFSEGAVNEQFF. CDR3 sequence (DNA): TGTGCCAGCAGTTTTTCTGAGGGGGCAGTCAATGAGCAGTTCTTC.

The chain combines TRBV18 with TRBJ1-4; perhaps TRBD1 as D (6 bases). V was trimmed by 3 bases and J by 6 bases, leaving 17 bases between them. Germline CDR1 is KGHSH and CDR2 is LQKENI. CDR3 length equals 16 residues. The CDR3 protein is CASSPLYRDRDEKLFF. For the CDR3, the DNA is TGTGCCAGCTCACCGTTATACAGGGATCGTGATGAAAAACTGTTTTTT.

This chain links TRBV2 with TRBJ1-2; perhaps TRBD1 as D (6 bases). Trimming took off 7 bases at V and 8 bases at J, with 11 bases between the two ends. The CDR3 loop spans 11 amino acids. CDR1 is SNHLY, CDR2 FYNNEI, per germline. The CDR3 spells CASNRAGGYTF. The CDR3 DNA reads as TGTGCCAGCAACAGGGCTGGGGGCTACACCTTC.

V usage is TRBV28 and J usage is TRBJ1-2; a possible D gene is TRBD1 (6 bases). Trimming pared 7 bases from V and 8 bases from J, leaving 23 bases between. The CDR3 has 15 residues. Germline CDR1 MDHEN, CDR2 SYDVKM. The chain's CDR3 is CASTDPRGGQDGYTF. CDR3 nucleotides: TGTGCCAGCACCGATCCTAGGGGGGGGCAGGACGGCTACACCTTC.

The CDR3 spells CASSSQGSTEAFF. DNA of the CDR3: TGTGCCAGCTCATCGCAGGGCTCCACTGAAGCTTTCTTT. The chain has TRBV18 and TRBJ1-1; TRBD1 might be the D (5 bases). This CDR3 is built from 13 residues. The V end was cut by 5 bases, the J end by 4 bases, with 11 bases between. Germline values: CDR1 KGHSH, CDR2 LQKENI.

The chain has TRBV10-1 and TRBJ2-5; 10 bases agree with TRBD2. The better agreement between TRBJ2-7 and the DNA end casts doubt on the J call. The germline CDR1 and CDR2 sequences are WNHNN and SYGVQD (reference sequence). The CDR3 totals 14 residues. The CDR3 loop is CASSPSGSGHEQYF. In DNA form, the CDR3 reads TGCGCCAGCAGTCCTAGCGGGAGTGGCCACGAGCAGTACTTC.

The V gene is TRBV4-3, the J gene TRBJ2-5, with D possibly TRBD1 on 5 matching bases. V shed 0 bases and J shed 7 bases, with 15 bases lying between them. The CDR3 runs 15 residues. Germline CDR1 reads LGHNA; CDR2 reads YSLEER. CDR3 nucleotides: TGCGCCAGCAGCCAAGATTTGGCGGAAGGGGCGACCCAGTACTTC. This encodes CASSQDLAEGATQYF.

This sequence joins TRBV18 and TRBJ2-7, with unresolved D. The CDR3 has 12 residues. V was pared by 0 bases and J by 6 bases, with 6 bases between. Germline V gene sequence: CDR1 KGHSH, CDR2 LQKENI. The CDR3 DNA sequence: TGTGCCAGCTCACCACCTTCAGGCGAGCAGTACTTC. Protein sequence: CASSPPSGEQYF. The complete variable domain, with remaining parts taken from reference TRBV18 and TRBJ2-7, reads NAGVMQNPRHLVRRRGQEARLRCSPMKGHSHVYWYRQLPEEGLKFMVYLQKENIIDESGMPKERFSAEFPKEGPSILRIQQVVRGDSAAYFCASSPPSGEQYFGPGTRLTVT.

This sequence joins TRBV5-1 and TRBJ2-5; 7 nucleotides agree with TRBD1. V shed 1 base, J shed 3 bases, and the junction held 9 bases outside the gene matches. CDR1 SGHRS and CDR2 YFSETQ come from the germline V gene. The CDR3 loop spans 16 amino acids. This chain's CDR3 is CASSLQTGVPEETQYF. The CDR3 DNA sequence: TGCGCCAGCAGCTTGCAAACAGGGGTCCCCGAAGAGACCCAGTACTTC.

This sequence joins TRBV5-1 and TRBJ2-7, with D perhaps matching TRBD1 (6 bases). Trimming left V 0 bases short and J 5 bases short, with 12 bases between. The CDR3 sequence is 14 residues long. Germline lookup yields CDR1 SGHRS and CDR2 YFSETQ. The CDR3, as DNA: TGCGCCAGCAGCTTGGAAGGGCAGGGGAACGAGCAGTACTTC. As protein: CASSLEGQGNEQYF.

V and J are TRBV6-5 and TRBJ2-7, with D hard to call. The CDR3 spans 11 residues. Deletions cut 5 bases from V and 5 bases from J, with 7 bases between. Germline loops: CDR1 MNHEY, CDR2 SVGAGI. The CDR3 loop reads CASSPYNEQYF. CDR3 bases: TGTGCCAGCAGTCCCTATAACGAGCAGTACTTC.

This chain joins TRBV9 and TRBJ2-2; D gene ambiguous. This CDR3 has 12 amino acids. Trimming took 3 bases from V and 2 from J, leaving 2 bases between them. Germline loops: CDR1 SGDLS, CDR2 YYNGEE. CDR3 in amino acids: CASSANTGELFF. Written as DNA, the CDR3 is TGTGCCAGCAGCGCTAACACCGGGGAGCTGTTTTTT. Combining the CDR3 with reference TRBV9 and TRBJ2-2 gives the whole variable domain DSGVTQTPKHLITATGQRVTLRCSPRSGDLSVYWYQQSLDQGLQFLIQYYNGEERAKGNILERFSAQQFPDLHSELNLSSLELGDSALYFCASSANTGELFFGEGSRLTVL.

The J gene is TRBJ1-4, the V gene TRBV7-2; the match to TRBD1 covers 9 bases. V lost 0 bases, J lost 6 bases, and 8 bases stayed unmatched. This CDR3 spans 17 amino acids. Per germline, CDR1 SGHTA and CDR2 FQGNSA. The DNA for the CDR3 is TGTGCCAGCAGCTTAGCCCCACAGGGGGCGGGAGATGAAAAACTGTTTTTT. Amino acid sequence: CASSLAPQGAGDEKLFF.

V and J are TRBV28 and TRBJ1-2, with 7 bases that match TRBD1. After removal of 6 bases from V and 0 bases from J, the junction contained 7 bases not matched to a gene. CDR3 length: 15 residues. In germline, CDR1 is MDHEN, CDR2 SYDVKM. CDR3 sequence (DNA): TGTGCCAGCAGGATGACAGGGACATCTAACTATGGCTACACCTTC. Residues: CASRMTGTSNYGYTF.

This chain uses TRBV28 with TRBJ2-5, with 9 bases aligning to TRBD2. The ends lost 10 bases at V and 7 bases at J; junction bases unmatched: 13. CDR3 length: 14 residues. The germline V gene encodes CDR1 MDHEN and CDR2 SYDVKM. CDR3: CATKGREGRRTQYF. CDR3 in DNA: TGTGCCACCAAGGGGCGGGAGGGGCGAAGGACCCAGTACTTC.

The sample holds a few counts of this clone. This chain links TRBV29-1 with TRBJ2-1; TRBD2 matches 7 bases. There are 13 residues in the CDR3. The germline V gene has CDR1 SQVTM and CDR2 ANQGSEA. Trimming at V came to 4 bases and at J to 8 bases, leaving 8 bases not matched to a gene. The CDR3 protein is CSVAGRARDEQFF. The CDR3, as DNA: TGCAGCGTTGCGGGGAGGGCCCGGGATGAGCAGTTCTTC.

This clone has more than one count but fewer than ten. This chain links TRBV19 with TRBJ1-2; possible D gene TRBD1, 6 bases. The CDR3 is made up of 15 amino acids. V was pared by 3 bases and J by 6 bases, with 17 bases between. Per germline, CDR1 LNHDA and CDR2 SQIVND (reference sequence). CDR3 sequence reads: CASSIFRGSGDGYTF. DNA of the CDR3: TGTGCCAGTAGTATCTTTAGGGGGTCAGGAGATGGCTACACCTTC.

As to this clone: Mismatch with germline at one junction end may stem from a read error. The chain recombines TRBV7-2 with TRBJ1-6; a weak D match, TRBD1 (5 bases). The germline CDR1 and CDR2 sequences are SGHTA and FQGNSA. The CDR3 runs to 14 residues. As DNA, the CDR3 is TGTGCCAGCAGCTTAGCCGGACATAACTCACCCCTCCACTTT. This translates into CASSLAGHNSPLHF. Combining the CDR3 with reference TRBV7-2 and TRBJ1-6 gives the whole variable domain GAGVSQSPSNKVTEKGKDVELRCDPISGHTALYWYRQSLGQGLEFLIYFQGNSAPDKSGLPSDRFSAERTGGSVSTLTIQRTQQEDSAVYLCASSLAGHNSPLHFGNGTRLTVT.

The chain links TRBV9 to TRBJ2-7; TRBD2 is a possible D gene (6 bases). The length of the CDR3 is 19 residues. The germline V and J ends were trimmed by 4 bases and 2 bases, with 28 bases remaining between them. Germline assignment: CDR1 SGDLS and CDR2 YYNGEE. CDR3 sequence (DNA): TGTGCCAGCAGCTCCTCCGGCGGGGCACCAGGGAGCAGTCCCTACGAGCAGTACTTC. Residues: CASSSSGGAPGSSPYEQYF.

The chain recombines TRBV6-1 with TRBJ2-3; D gene uncertain. This CDR3 has 13 residues. The germline V gene encodes CDR1 MNHNS and CDR2 SASEGT. The V and J ends lost 0 bases and 5 bases respectively, with 6 bases between them. CDR3 nucleotide sequence: TGTGCCAGCAGTGAAGCGGGCAGAGATACGCAGTATTTT. Its protein is CASSEAGRDTQYF.

This clone was found a few times. The chain couples TRBV29-1 to TRBJ1-5, with D possibly TRBD1 on 5 matching bases. V was cut by 4 bases and J by 4 bases, with 8 bases left in between. Germline loops: CDR1 SQVTM, CDR2 ANQGSEA. This CDR3 contains 12 residues. CDR3 protein: CSVGGLNQPQHF. The DNA of the CDR3 is TGCAGCGTTGGGGGCCTTAATCAGCCCCAGCATTTT. Drawing the rest from reference TRBV29-1 and TRBJ1-5, the complete variable domain is SAVISQKPSRDICQRGTSLTIQCQVDSQVTMMFWYRQQPGQSLTLIATANQGSEATYESGFVIDKFPISRPNLTFSTLTVSNMSPEDSSIYLCSVGGLNQPQHFGDGTRLSIL.

The chain joins TRBV2 to TRBJ1-6, with D unresolved. Germline values: CDR1 SNHLY, CDR2 FYNNEI. This CDR3 is 16 amino acids long. The V and J ends lost 4 bases and 0 bases respectively, with 10 bases between them. CDR3 in DNA: TGTGCCAGCAGTGGCCCCGGGGACTCCTATAATTCACCCCTCCACTTT. It encodes CASSGPGDSYNSPLHF.